A selection of T cell receptor beta chains follows, all from one sample in a study of beta chain features in type 1 diabetes. Sequencing used immunoSEQ multiplex PCR; TCRdb keeps in-frame clones, though not all of them. The sample carries 600,000 to 700,000 clones, roughly 12% recorded once. The specimen was naive CD4+ T cells from blood. All receptors derive from a young man with type 1 diabetes. CDR3s include the opening cysteine and the closing phenylalanine or tryptophan. The D gene is left open where the match is weak. Clone sizes are given selectively: once, few, many, or a class where the clone is expanded.

D: TRBD1; J: TRBJ2-5; V: TRBV7-2; size: NA; DNA: TGTGCCAGCAGCCCTTACCGGACAGGGGCACAAGAGACCCAGTACTTC; CDR3: CASSPYRTGAQETQYF
D: NA; J: TRBJ1-2; V: TRBV30; size: NA; DNA: TGTGCCTGGAGTGTACGGGGACCCTATGGCTACACCTTC; CDR3: CAWSVRGPYGYTF
D: NA; J: TRBJ1-6; V: TRBV18; size: few; DNA: TGTGCCAGCTCACCACTGGACAGACTTAATTCACCCCTCCACTTT; CDR3: CASSPLDRLNSPLHF
D: TRBD1; J: TRBJ2-7; V: TRBV5-4; size: NA; DNA: TGTGCCAGCAGCTCTACCGGGACAGGACACTACGAGCAGTACTTC; CDR3: CASSSTGTGHYEQYF
D: NA; J: TRBJ1-4; V: TRBV4-3; size: NA; DNA: TGCGCCAGCAGCCAAGATGGCGGGGGGCGAAATGAAAAACTGTTTTTT; CDR3: CASSQDGGGRNEKLFF
D: TRBD2; J: TRBJ2-7; V: TRBV18; size: NA; DNA: TGTGCCAGCTCACCGCGGACTAGCGGCTCCTACGAGCAGTACTTC; CDR3: CASSPRTSGSYEQYF
D: NA; J: TRBJ1-6; V: TRBV7-2; size: NA; DNA: TGTGCCAGCAGCTTAGCCAGCTCGCCACCCCTCCACTTT; CDR3: CASSLASSPPLHF
D: TRBD1; J: TRBJ1-4; V: TRBV29-1; size: few; DNA: TGCAGCGTTCGGACAGGGGATGAAAAACTGTTTTTT; CDR3: CSVRTGDEKLFF
D: NA; J: TRBJ2-7; V: TRBV2; size: few; DNA: TGTGCCAGCAGTGTGGAAGGAGGTGGGTCTTACGAGCAGTACTTC; CDR3: CASSVEGGGSYEQYF
D: TRBD2; J: TRBJ2-3; V: TRBV13; size: few; DNA: TGTGCCAGCAGCATTCCCCGGGGGGGCCTCACAGATACGCAGTATTTT; CDR3: CASSIPRGGLTDTQYF
D: TRBD1; J: TRBJ1-2; V: TRBV5-1; size: few; DNA: TGCGCCAGCAGCCCCGGGACAGGGAGTGCCTGGGGCTACACCTTC; CDR3: CASSPGTGSAWGYTF
D: NA; J: TRBJ1-5; V: TRBV9; size: NA; DNA: TGTGCCAGCAGCGACGTGCCCCAAAATCAGCCCCAGCATTTT; CDR3: CASSDVPQNQPQHF
D: TRBD1; J: TRBJ2-1; V: TRBV14; size: few; DNA: TGTGCCAGCAGTCCTCCGGCGTGGGGGACAGGCTCCTACAATGAGCAGTTCTTC; CDR3: CASSPPAWGTGSYNEQFF
D: NA; J: TRBJ2-3; V: TRBV4-3; size: few; DNA: TGCGCCAGCAGCCTTAATTCGGACATACGCACAGATACGCAGTATTTT; CDR3: CASSLNSDIRTDTQYF